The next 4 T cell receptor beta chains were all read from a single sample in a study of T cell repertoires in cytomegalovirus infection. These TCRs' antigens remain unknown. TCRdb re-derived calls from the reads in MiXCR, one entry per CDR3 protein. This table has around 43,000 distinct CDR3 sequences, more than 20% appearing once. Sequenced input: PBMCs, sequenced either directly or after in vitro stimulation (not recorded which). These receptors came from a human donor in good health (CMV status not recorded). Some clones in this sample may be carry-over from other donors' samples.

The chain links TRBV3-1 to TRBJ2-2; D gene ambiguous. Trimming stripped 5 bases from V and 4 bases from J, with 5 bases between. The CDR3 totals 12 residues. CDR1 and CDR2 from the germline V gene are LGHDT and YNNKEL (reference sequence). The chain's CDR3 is CASSKPTGELFF. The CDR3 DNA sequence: TGTGCCAGCAGCAAGCCCACCGGGGAGCTGTTTTTT.

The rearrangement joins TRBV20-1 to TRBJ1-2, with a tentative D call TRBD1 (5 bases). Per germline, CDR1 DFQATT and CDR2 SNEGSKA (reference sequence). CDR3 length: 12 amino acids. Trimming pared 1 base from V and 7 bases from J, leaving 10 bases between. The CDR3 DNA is TGCAGTGCTAGAGGGGACGGGGGTGGCTACACCTTC. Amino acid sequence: CSARGDGGGYTF.

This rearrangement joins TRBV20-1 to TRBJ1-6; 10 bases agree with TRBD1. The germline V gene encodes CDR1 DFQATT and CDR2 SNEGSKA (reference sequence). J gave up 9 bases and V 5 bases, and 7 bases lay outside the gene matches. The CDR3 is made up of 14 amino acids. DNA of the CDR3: TGCAGTGCTCGCCGGGACAGGGGAATTTCACCCCTCCACTTT. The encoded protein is CSARRDRGISPLHF.

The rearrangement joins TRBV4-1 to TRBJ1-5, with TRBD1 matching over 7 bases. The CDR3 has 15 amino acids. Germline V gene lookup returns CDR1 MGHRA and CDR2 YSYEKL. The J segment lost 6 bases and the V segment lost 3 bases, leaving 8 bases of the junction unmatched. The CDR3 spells CASSQEKGAGQPQHF. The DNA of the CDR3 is TGCGCCAGCAGCCAGGAAAAGGGGGCAGGTCAGCCCCAGCATTTT.